This T cell receptor (beta chain) appears in the sequencing data of a study of T-cell reconstitution after alpha-beta-depleted transplantation in children (dated by TCRdb to the mid-2010s). Concerning the study at large: T-cell immune reconstitution after TCRalphabeta/CD19-depleted allogeneic hematopoietic cell transplantation in children was quantitatively tracked in the study by means of TCR repertoire profiling. What the authors observed across the whole study: About two months after transplant, the apparently early recovery of alphabetaT-cell counts reportedly depended on just several hundred clones that had expanded rapidly and came from non-depleted graft cells. In some patients, the high TCRbeta diversity seen at day 60 was put down to recipient T cells and intrathymic progenitors that had survived conditioning. The frequencies of hyperexpanded clones fell over the following months, and after one year, T-cell counts and TCRbeta diversity were mostly attributed to newly produced T cells.

The method was PCR. The data were produced on an Illumina HiSeq 2500. To normalize quantification of the TCRbeta repertoire, the TCR libraries were built with molecular barcoding that relied on unique molecular identifiers. TCRdb reprocessing: public reads trimmed at Q25 with fastp, clones called with MiXCR, in-frame beta chains kept. Each record represents a unique CDR3 protein, reported with the most common genes and DNA among its rows. Recorded for this sample are tens of thousands of distinct CDR3 sequences; over 4.5% of them occurred a single time. Roughly 30% of the sample belongs to the ten largest clones. Cut back by 0 bases and 3 bases, the V and J ends lie 14 bases apart. The CDR1 and CDR2 encoded by the germline V gene are SQVTM and ANQGSEA. Its CDR3 holds 15 amino acids, cysteine through phenylalanine. Just the 45-base CDR3 DNA is kept, in frame starting at base 1. This specimen's time point label, interpreted: day 60 (about 2 months) after transplantation. Taken with the paper, the label for treatment or condition translates to: allogeneic hematopoietic cell transplantation with graft depleted of TCRalphabeta T cells and CD19 B cells. TCRalphabeta/CD19-depleted allogeneic hematopoietic cell grafts were given to the transplant recipients, all of whom were children.

This clonotype was picked up many times. Its antigen is unknown. Base qualities are not provided; no much larger clone lies one nucleotide away. The source of this sequence is a female patient aged 2-9 years who had a stem cell transplant for aplastic anemia, so the T cells may come from the graft donor. The sequencing used PBMCs, mostly from graft donor cells, collected 60 days after TCRalphabeta/CD19-depleted stem cell transplant. The chain is encoded by TRBV29-1 joined to TRBJ2-5, with the D gene tentatively TRBD1 or TRBD2, based on 5 matching bases in each. CDR3 loop: CSVEDLPSREETQYF. In nucleotides, the sequence is TGCAGCGTTGAAGATCTCCCTAGCAGGGAAGAGACCCAGTACTTC.